The 6 T cell receptor beta chains presented below share a single source sample, sequenced in a study of T cells after yellow fever vaccination (dated by TCRdb to about 2019). In the paper's terms, the treatment or condition label means: live attenuated yellow fever vaccine strain. The library was generated by 5' RACE. Sequenced using an Illumina HiSeq 2500. TCRdb passed the public sequencing reads through fastp at Q25 and MiXCR, retaining productive beta sequences. For every CDR3 protein sequence, its rows merge into one entry that carries the most common genes and DNA. For this sample there are about 160,000 distinct CDR3 sequences; 6.5% to 8.5% appear just once. 2.5% to 3% of the sample is held by the ten biggest clonotypes. Specimen: CD4+ T cells sorted from PBMCs, collected 5 to 6 days after the first yellow fever vaccination. The receptors were gathered from a man aged 18 to 35 who received the YFV17D yellow fever vaccine.

Ten or more counts support this clonotype. The genes are TRBV6-6 and TRBJ1-4; D may be TRBD1 (5 bases). Germline assignment: CDR1 MNHNY and CDR2 SVGAGI (reference sequence). CDR3 size: 13 residues. The V end was cut by 8 bases, the J end by 8 bases, with 15 bases between. The CDR3 DNA reads TGTGCCAGCCTGTACACCGCAGGGGAAAAACTGTTTTTT. Its translation is CASLYTAGEKLFF.

The gene calls are TRBV6-4 and TRBJ2-1; D gene unclear. The CDR3 is 15 residues long. Trimming took 4 bases from V and 0 from J, leaving 10 bases between them. Germline CDR1 MRHNA, CDR2 SNTAGT. CDR3 sequence reads: CASSALGYSYNEQFF. The CDR3 DNA follows: TGTGCCAGCAGTGCCCTAGGTTACTCCTACAATGAGCAGTTCTTC.

This clonotype was seen at least ten times. The J gene is TRBJ2-7, the V gene TRBV3-1; D may be TRBD1 (7 bases). Looked up from germline, CDR1 is LGHDT and CDR2 is YNNKEL (reference sequence). The CDR3 spans 20 residues. Trimming left V 0 bases short and J 1 base short, with 25 bases between. CDR3 DNA sequence: TGTGCCAGCAGCCAAGAACGCGGGACAGAGCGACACCCCCTATCCTACGAGCAGTACGTC. Its protein is CASSQERGTERHPLSYEQYV.

This clonotype was counted many times. V is TRBV4-3 and J is TRBJ2-1; D unclear. The CDR3 totals 17 residues. V was clipped by 1 base and J by 0 bases, with 13 bases between them. The V gene's germline CDR1 is LGHNA and CDR2 YSLEER. The CDR3 here is CASSQGRLAGSYNEQFF. In nucleotides, the CDR3 is TGCGCCAGCAGCCAAGGGAGACTTGCAGGCTCCTACAATGAGCAGTTCTTC.

By frequency in the sample, this clonotype is medium-sized. CDR3 sequence: CASSLAPAGAGELFF. DNA of the CDR3: TGTGCCAGCAGCTTGGCTCCGGCAGGGGCCGGGGAGCTGTTTTTT. The chain employs TRBV5-5 and TRBJ2-2; possible D gene TRBD1, 6 bases. CDR1 SGHKS and CDR2 YYEKEE come from the germline V gene (reference sequence). Trimming took off 0 bases at V and 6 bases at J, with 12 bases between the two ends. The CDR3 is 15 residues long.

The CDR3 nucleotides read TGTGCCAGCAGTGGCAGGAACCCGCTGCTTACCATATATTTT. It is translated as CASSGRNPLLTIYF. V usage is TRBV6-1 and J usage is TRBJ1-3; D gene ambiguous. The CDR3 loop spans 14 amino acids. The V gene's germline CDR1 is MNHNS and CDR2 SASEGT. The germline V and J ends were trimmed by 4 bases and 10 bases, with 17 bases remaining between them.